This TCR beta chain was documented in a study of T cells in Graves' hyperthyroidism and ophthalmopathy. The CDR3 extends over 18 amino acids. Trimming shortened V by 2 bases and J by 6 bases, and 23 bases separated the two germline ends. Germline assignment: CDR1 MNHEY and CDR2 SMNVEV (reference sequence). An absence of ophthalmopathy progression within 18 months meant stable Graves' hyperthyroidism. With a duration under 2 months, the hyperthyroidism was newly diagnosed in patients aged 18 to 65. This clonotype has a count of ten or more. The antigen remains unidentified. Overall study findings and caveats: Most thyroid-expanded clonotypes above 0.001 were also found in blood. Patients with ophthalmopathy were separated from those with stable hyperthyroidism by a 13 V-J model.

TCR beta CDR3 regions were amplified from RNA transcripts. In the first-round RT-PCR of the TCR CDR3, the HTBI primer set was used. TCRdb fed the multiplex PCR reads into MiXCR, producing one record per CDR3 protein. There are hundreds of thousands of distinct CDR3 sequences in the sample; approximately 13% occur only once, and 9.2% lies in the top ten. The sequence was obtained from a young woman with Graves' hyperthyroidism. The sequencing input was blood. The V and J genes are TRBV27 and TRBJ2-1, with a tentative D call TRBD2 (6 bases). The CDR3 DNA sequence: TGTGCCAGCAGTTTAAGGCCCCCGGGCGGGGACTGGAGCAATGAGCAGTTCTTC. It codes for CASSLRPPGGDWSNEQFF.